The present TCR beta chain was sequenced within a study of shared clonotypes between healthy human individuals. General study points: Naive subsets generally exceeded memory subsets in estimated richness. The study sampled only blood, and tissue repertoires likely differ.

As to this clone: Its target is unknown.

TCRdb's table, derived via immunoSEQ multiplex PCR, lists solely in-frame clones and lacks some. The data hold some 500,000 clones, with 95% to 97% observed a single time. There are 17 residues in the CDR3. Germline V gene sequence: CDR1 SGHAT, CDR2 FQNNGV. Between the trimmed V and J ends, which lost 2 bases and 2 bases, there was a span of 18 bases. The sequence was collected from a woman in her twenties or thirties in good health. The rearrangement joins TRBV11-2 to TRBJ1-2; D is possibly TRBD1 (5 bases). Source material: naive CD4+ T cells sorted from blood. Subset indicated: CD45RA+ positively selected. The CDR3 here is CASSLSIGPGTNYGYTF. The DNA of the CDR3 is TGTGCCAGCAGCTTATCGATTGGTCCAGGGACGAACTATGGCTACACCTTC.